This passage covers 13 T cell receptor beta chains from one sample sequenced in a study of cytomegalovirus exposure and HLA in healthy donors (dated by TCRdb to about 2017). The receptor library was made with the immunoSEQ multiplex PCR assay. A mixture of 60 forward primers for TCR Vbeta segments and 13 reverse primers for TCR Jbeta segments was used in the multiplex PCR. TCRdb limited this immuneACCESS table to in-frame rearrangements with V and J called. A share of clones is missing; checked studies link under half to unresolved V genes, and the rest is unexplained. Within this sample are under 110,000 clones, with roughly 70% of them counted one time only. The ten largest clones take up around 2.7% of the sample. The sample consisted of PBMCs. Every receptor here comes from a male donor in good health and CMV-seropositive.

The rearrangement uses TRBV19 and TRBJ1-5, with 7 bases that match TRBD1. V trimming: 6 bases; J trimming: 7 bases; junction bases outside the gene matches: 9. From germline, CDR1 is LNHDA and CDR2 SQIVND (reference sequence). The CDR3 totals 14 residues. CDR3 amino acids: CASRQGLFPQPQHF. CDR3 nucleotides: TGTGCCAGTAGACAGGGGCTTTTTCCCCAGCCCCAGCATTTT.

This chain links TRBV21-1 with TRBJ1-2. TRBV21-1 is described as a pseudogene. The CDR3 has 14 residues. In DNA, the CDR3 is TGTGCCAGCAGCAAAGGTGGGGAGGGCTATGGCTACACCTTC. Translated: CASSKGGEGYGYTF.

CDR3 amino acids: CASRTGNNSPLHF. The CDR3 DNA sequence: TGTGCCAGTCGGACAGGGAATAATTCACCCCTCCACTTT. The chain employs TRBV25-1 and TRBJ1-6, with 8 bases that match TRBD1. Germline assignment: CDR1 MGHDK and CDR2 SYGVNS. With V trimmed by 9 bases and J by 5 bases, 3 bases remained unmatched. The CDR3 totals 13 residues.

V is TRBV27 and J is TRBJ2-1, with a tentative D call TRBD1 (5 bases). From germline, CDR1 is MNHEY and CDR2 SMNVEV (reference sequence). The CDR3 runs 15 residues. Trimming cost V 4 bases and J 7 bases, with 17 bases left between them. The CDR3 loop reads CASSSFKGPVNEQFF. For the CDR3, the DNA is TGTGCCAGCAGTTCATTCAAGGGGCCCGTAAATGAGCAGTTCTTC.

J is TRBJ2-2 and V is TRBV9, with TRBD2 matching 8 bases. The CDR3 totals 17 residues. V shed 1 base, J shed 7 bases, and the junction held 12 bases outside the gene matches. Germline V gene data show CDR1 as SGDLS and CDR2 as YYNGEE. CDR3 residues: CASSVPTGGPEVGELFF. CDR3 DNA sequence: TGTGCCAGCAGCGTACCGACGGGGGGGCCCGAGGTCGGGGAGCTGTTTTTT.

The chain uses TRBV5-4 and TRBJ2-7, with 7 nucleotides matching TRBD2. Trimming cost V 2 bases and J 3 bases; bases outside gene matches: 8. The length of the CDR3 is 15 residues. Germline V gives CDR1 SGHNT, CDR2 YYREEE (reference sequence). For the CDR3, the DNA is TGTGCCAGCAGCTTCGGACTAGAGGACTACTACGAGCAGTACTTC. Its translation: CASSFGLEDYYEQYF.

This clone was recorded only once. The sample contains more than one DNA sequence encoding this CDR3. The V gene is TRBV28, the J gene TRBJ1-4, with 8 bases that match TRBD1. This CDR3 comprises 14 residues. The J segment lost 5 bases and the V segment lost 2 bases, leaving 1 base of the junction unmatched. Germline assignment: CDR1 MDHEN and CDR2 SYDVKM. CDR3 residues: CASSLQGANEKLFF. The CDR3 DNA reads TGTGCCAGCAGTTTACAGGGGGCGAATGAAAAACTGTTTTTT.

This clone was picked up one time. The V and J genes are TRBV15 and TRBJ2-7; D is perhaps TRBD2 (6 bases). V dropped 7 bases and J dropped 2 bases, with 15 bases sitting between them. Per germline, CDR1 LNHNV and CDR2 YYDKDF (reference sequence). The CDR3 extends over 14 amino acids. The CDR3 reads CATTPGLATYEQYF. The CDR3 DNA reads as TGTGCCACCACCCCGGGGCTAGCGACCTACGAGCAGTACTTC.

This clone is a singleton in its sample. The chain is built from TRBV5-4 and TRBJ2-3; perhaps TRBD2 as D (7 bases). The germline V and J ends were trimmed by 4 bases and 6 bases, with 18 bases remaining between them. The length of the CDR3 is 15 residues. Germline V gene sequence: CDR1 SGHNT, CDR2 YYREEE (reference sequence). The CDR3 here is CASSPGWGGRDTQYF. The CDR3 bases are TGTGCCAGCAGCCCCGGATGGGGGGGCCGGGATACGCAGTATTTT.

The CDR3 DNA follows: TGTGCCACCATGGGGTCCCCAGCGGGACTAGCGACTGAGCAGTTCTTC. Translated: CATMGSPAGLATEQFF. The gene calls are TRBV18 and TRBJ2-1; 10 positions agree with TRBD2. The CDR3 runs 16 residues. After removal of 10 bases from V and 9 bases from J, the junction contained 18 bases not matched to a gene. The V gene's germline CDR1 is KGHSH and CDR2 LQKENI.

This chain uses TRBV6-5 with TRBJ2-2; 7 bases are shared with TRBD1. CDR1 is MNHEY and CDR2 is SVGAGI in the germline V gene. The CDR3 consists of 15 residues. V trimming: 0 bases; J trimming: 5 bases; junction bases outside the gene matches: 3. This CDR3 reads CASSYSAGGTGELFF. CDR3 in DNA: TGTGCCAGCAGTTACTCGGCAGGGGGTACCGGGGAGCTGTTTTTT.

This clone was picked up one time. This chain joins TRBV7-2 and TRBJ1-5; no clear D. Germline V CDR1 and CDR2: SGHTA, FQGNSA. The germline V and J ends were trimmed by 1 base and 6 bases, with 4 bases remaining between them. The CDR3 length is 12 residues. The CDR3 loop reads CASSLELQPQHF. CDR3 nucleotides: TGTGCCAGCAGCTTAGAACTTCAGCCCCAGCATTTT. Supplemented by reference TRBV7-2 and TRBJ1-5, the full variable domain reads GAGVSQSPSNKVTEKGKDVELRCDPISGHTALYWYRQSLGQGLEFLIYFQGNSAPDKSGLPSDRFSAERTGGSVSTLTIQRTQQEDSAVYLCASSLELQPQHFGDGTRLSIL.

The chain uses TRBV6-6 and TRBJ2-5; TRBD2 might be the D (5 bases). In germline, CDR1 is MNHNY, CDR2 SVGAGI (reference sequence). The CDR3 has 15 residues. The V end lost 0 bases, the J end lost 3 bases, and 11 bases lay between the germline ends. CDR3 in amino acids: CASSYSSWGEETQYF. CDR3 sequence (DNA): TGTGCCAGCAGTTACTCGAGTTGGGGAGAAGAGACCCAGTACTTC.